This T cell receptor (beta chain) was found in a study of T cells in Graves' hyperthyroidism and ophthalmopathy. Amplification of TCR beta CDR3 regions was performed using RNA transcripts as template. TCR CDR3 underwent first-round RT-PCR with the HTBI primer set. TCRdb processed the multiplex PCR reads anew with MiXCR; each CDR3 protein has one entry. The data show a few hundred thousand distinct CDR3 sequences, roughly 15% seen once. At least ten counts were recorded for this clonotype. The receptor was isolated from a woman in her thirties or forties with Graves' ophthalmopathy. Sequencing used blood.

DNA for the CDR3: TGTGCCAGCAGCCTTCGACAGGGAAGCTCCGATACGCAGTATTTT. This encodes CASSLRQGSSDTQYF. The chain couples TRBV3-1 to TRBJ2-3; 7 bases line up with TRBD1. This CDR3 is built from 15 residues. Germline CDR1 reads LGHDT; CDR2 reads YNNKEL (reference sequence). V lost 4 bases, J lost 6 bases, and 10 bases stayed unmatched.